The 14 T cell receptor beta chains reported below all come from one sample, sequenced in a study of molecular identifiers for immune sequencing clone quantification. TCRdb called the PCR reads again in MiXCR, with one record for every CDR3 protein. The data contain some 580,000 distinct CDR3 sequences, 25% of them seen just once; the ten biggest clones take up 0.7% to 0.95%. Sequenced input: naive CD8+ T cells from blood, with Jurkat cell RNA spiked in. Subset denoted: FACS-sorted CD8+CD4-CCR7+CD45RA+ naive T cells. The receptors come from a human donor in good health. Some libraries in this study had Jurkat cell RNA spiked in.

This clonotype appeared a few times. J is TRBJ1-5 and V is TRBV19; 8 nucleotides agree with TRBD1. CDR1 is LNHDA, CDR2 SQIVND, per germline (reference sequence). The CDR3 contains 17 residues. Unmatched junction bases numbered 13, after V lost 5 bases and J lost 4 bases. The CDR3 here is CASSPGTGRASNQPQHF. CDR3 coding DNA: TGTGCCAGTAGTCCTGGGACAGGCCGAGCATCGAATCAGCCCCAGCATTTT.

The sample holds many counts of this clonotype. The rearrangement uses TRBV20-1 and TRBJ1-2, with D unresolved. CDR3 length equals 11 residues. The V gene lost 4 bases and the J gene lost 5 bases, with 8 bases spanning the gap. CDR1 DFQATT and CDR2 SNEGSKA come from the germline V gene (reference sequence). CDR3 bases: TGCAGTGCTAATACCGAATATGGCTACACCTTC. It encodes CSANTEYGYTF.

This chain joins TRBV14 and TRBJ1-5, with a tentative D call TRBD1 (5 bases). V was trimmed by 1 base and J by 9 bases, leaving 7 bases between them. Germline V gene lookup returns CDR1 SGHDN and CDR2 FVKESK. The CDR3 consists of 12 residues. CDR3 residues: CASSQGGGPQHF. The CDR3 DNA reads TGTGCCAGCAGCCAAGGGGGGGGGCCCCAGCATTTT.

The J gene is TRBJ2-7, the V gene TRBV5-6; 8 nucleotides match TRBD2. Germline V lookup: CDR1 SGHDT, CDR2 YYEEEE. This CDR3 is built from 13 residues. V trimming: 4 bases; J trimming: 3 bases; junction bases outside the gene matches: 3. The CDR3 region is CASSGGRRYEQYF. CDR3 sequence (DNA): TGTGCCAGCAGCGGCGGGAGGCGCTACGAGCAGTACTTC.

The chain recombines TRBV25-1 with TRBJ1-2, with 8 nucleotides matching TRBD1. Trimming took 4 bases from V and 4 from J; bases not matched to a gene: 8. Germline loops: CDR1 MGHDK, CDR2 SYGVNS. The CDR3 runs to 15 residues. In DNA form, the CDR3 reads TGTGCCAGCAGTGCGACAGGGGCAGTCGGCTATGGCTACACCTTC. This gives the protein CASSATGAVGYGYTF.

The table lists this clonotype with many counts. This sequence joins TRBV10-2 and TRBJ2-7; no clear D gene. CDR3 length: 13 amino acids. Germline-derived CDR1 and CDR2 are WSHSY and SAAADI. Trimming took 6 bases from V and 5 from J, leaving 14 bases between them. The CDR3 region has the DNA TGCGCCAGCAGGAGGAGTACGCGGCACGAGCAGTACTTC. As protein: CASRRSTRHEQYF.

The chain couples TRBV12-3 or TRBV12-4 to TRBJ2-2, with TRBD1 matching 7 bases. The CDR3 loop spans 15 amino acids. With 6 bases clipped from V and 6 bases from J, the junction kept 10 bases outside the gene matches. CDR3 amino acids: CASSQGTASPGELFF. CDR3 coding DNA: TGTGCCAGCAGCCAGGGGACAGCCTCCCCCGGGGAGCTGTTTTTT.

This clonotype was observed many times. This rearrangement joins TRBV6-2 or TRBV6-3 to TRBJ2-1, with 7 positions matching TRBD1. Trimming at V came to 6 bases and at J to 9 bases, leaving 5 bases not matched to a gene. The CDR3 has 12 amino acids. Germline V gene sequence: CDR1 MNHEY, CDR2 SVGEGT. DNA for the CDR3: TGTGCCAGCAGGGCGGACAGGCCTGAGCAGTTCTTC. It is translated as CASRADRPEQFF.

As regards this clonotype: Being one base from a much bigger clone, this may be a read error. J is TRBJ2-7 and V is TRBV6-5, with D possibly being TRBD2 (5 bases). The CDR3 extends over 13 amino acids. Germline CDR1 and CDR2: MNHEY and SVGAGI. The CDR3 DNA is TGTGCCAGCAGTTACTGGGTCAGCGGCGAGCAGCACTTC. It specifies CASSYWVSGEQHF.

In its sample, this clonotype was seen once. V usage is TRBV6-2 or TRBV6-3 and J usage is TRBJ2-3; 9 nucleotides line up with TRBD2. The V gene end was trimmed by 5 bases and the J gene end by 10 bases; junction bases not matched to a gene: 19. Germline CDR1 MNHEY, CDR2 SVGEGT. This CDR3 region has 17 residues. The DNA for the CDR3 is TGTGCCAGCAGTCCCGGGGGTCTAGCGGGGACCGTGGATGCGCAGTATTTT. This sequence encodes CASSPGGLAGTVDAQYF.

With regard to this clonotype: A junction end diverges from the germline sequence, so it may reflect a read error. This rearrangement joins TRBV27 to TRBJ2-7; weak D call: TRBD2 (5 bases). From germline, CDR1 is MNHEY and CDR2 SMNVEV (reference sequence). This CDR3 comprises 14 residues. Here the CDR3 reads CVSSLSLALYEQYF. For the CDR3, the DNA is TGTGTCAGCAGTTTAAGCCTAGCCCTATACGAGCAGTACTTC.

This clonotype has ten or more counts. V gene TRBV28 combines with J gene TRBJ1-1, with 7 bases fitting TRBD1. V dropped 4 bases and J dropped 4; count of bases not matched to a gene: 3. Germline values: CDR1 MDHEN, CDR2 SYDVKM. The CDR3 runs 13 residues. The CDR3 nucleotides read TGTGCCAGCAGTTCACACAGGGGCACTGAAGCTTTCTTT. Translating it yields CASSSHRGTEAFF.

This clonotype came up many times. This chain uses TRBV14 with TRBJ2-1, with D unresolved. The V end lost 4 bases, the J end lost 3 bases, and 7 bases lay between the germline ends. Per germline, CDR1 SGHDN and CDR2 FVKESK. The CDR3 sequence is 13 residues long. In nucleotides, the CDR3 is TGTGCCAGCAGCCCCACCAACTACAATGAGCAGTTCTTC. Its translation is CASSPTNYNEQFF.

Regarding this clonotype: The junction and the germline gene differ at one end; a read error may be behind it. This rearrangement joins TRBV7-9 to TRBJ2-1; TRBD2 aligns across 13 bases. This CDR3 has 15 residues. In germline, CDR1 is SEHNR, CDR2 FQNEAQ (reference sequence). CDR3 amino acids: CACREGLAGINEQFF. CDR3 DNA sequence: TGTGCCTGCAGGGAGGGACTAGCGGGAATCAATGAGCAGTTCTTC.